One and the same sample provided the 5 T cell receptor beta chains below, sequenced in a study of shared clonotypes between healthy human individuals. Terminally differentiated effector memory CD45RA+ cells were excluded by CCR7 positive selection of CD45RO-negative cells. Assay: immunoSEQ multiplex PCR; the TCRdb copy retains only in-frame clones and omits some. The sample shows approximately 2,000,000 clones, around 93% of them seen only once. Specimen: naive CD8+ T cells from PBMCs. The source is a man aged 18 to 29 in good health. Some clones in this sample may be carry-over from other donors' samples.

Regarding this clone: The sample carries other DNA sequences with the same CDR3. The gene calls are TRBV9 and TRBJ1-2; D call uncertain. The germline V gene encodes CDR1 SGDLS and CDR2 YYNGEE. The CDR3 extends over 15 amino acids. Trimming removed 0 bases at V and 0 bases at J, with 9 bases between. CDR3 sequence (DNA): TGTGCCAGCAGCGTAGGGGCCGGTTCTAACTATGGCTACACCTTC. The encoded protein is CASSVGAGSNYGYTF. The whole variable domain, filled in from reference TRBV9 and TRBJ1-2, reads DSGVTQTPKHLITATGQRVTLRCSPRSGDLSVYWYQQSLDQGLQFLIQYYNGEERAKGNILERFSAQQFPDLHSELNLSSLELGDSALYFCASSVGAGSNYGYTFGSGTRLTVV.

The V gene is TRBV9, the J gene TRBJ2-3; tentatively, D is TRBD2 (6 bases). Trimming cost V 3 bases and J 0 bases, with 14 bases left between them. Per the germline V gene, CDR1 is SGDLS and CDR2 is YYNGEE. The CDR3 length is 16 residues. The CDR3 coding sequence is TGTGCCAGCAGCGCCCTCAGAAGCGGGAGCACAGATACGCAGTATTTT. Its translation: CASSALRSGSTDTQYF.

The rearrangement links TRBV28 to TRBJ1-2; D uncertain. The germline gives CDR1 MDHEN, CDR2 SYDVKM. CDR3 length equals 12 residues. The V gene lost 3 bases and the J gene lost 8 bases, with 10 bases spanning the gap. As DNA, the CDR3 is TGTGCCAGCAGTTTGTCGCTGGAAGGCTACACCTTC. Protein sequence: CASSLSLEGYTF.

The rearrangement joins TRBV7-9 to TRBJ2-7; 9 bases are a match to TRBD1. Per the germline V gene, CDR1 is SEHNR and CDR2 is FQNEAQ (reference sequence). V lost 4 bases and J lost 0; bases outside the gene matches: 7. This CDR3 has 16 amino acids. In nucleotides, the CDR3 is TGTGCCAGCAGCTATCCCCGGGGACAGGGCTCCTACGAGCAGTACTTC. Amino acid sequence: CASSYPRGQGSYEQYF.

The chain uses TRBV7-9 and TRBJ2-3; 11 nucleotides align to TRBD1. V trimming: 5 bases; J trimming: 3 bases; junction bases outside the gene matches: 13. This CDR3 is built from 18 residues. CDR1 and CDR2 (germline): SEHNR, FQNEAQ (reference sequence). CDR3 sequence: CASSPRVLDRGLTDTQYF. CDR3 DNA: TGTGCCAGCAGCCCCCGGGTCTTGGACAGGGGGCTGACAGATACGCAGTATTTT.